This T cell receptor (beta chain) was identified in a study of cytomegalovirus exposure and HLA in healthy donors. Amplification used 60 Vbeta primers and 13 Jbeta primers. TCRdb's table, derived via immunoSEQ multiplex PCR, lists solely in-frame clones and lacks some. The sample table sets out approximately 130,000 clones. Germline values: CDR1 GTSNPN, CDR2 SVGIG (reference sequence). The junction had 8 bases not matched to a gene; V was cut back by 5 bases and J by 8 bases. The CDR3 runs 14 residues. The genes are TRBV30 and TRBJ1-4; 10 bases match TRBD1. The sequencing sample was made of PBMCs. This TCR came from a woman in her sixties or seventies in good health and CMV-seronegative. The CDR3 DNA sequence: TGTGCCTGGGGGGGGACAGGGGTTGTCGAAAAACTGTTTTTT. This sequence encodes CAWGGTGVVEKLFF.